The 26 T cell receptor beta chains below were found in one sample sequenced in a study of shared clonotypes between healthy human individuals. The repertoire was sequenced with immunoSEQ multiplex PCR; TCRdb's copy has only in-frame clones and lacks some. The sample lists about 1.9 million clones; around 93% were seen once. Selected positively for CCR7 and CD45RO-negative, naive CD8 cells excluded terminally differentiated effector memory CD45RA+ cells. Sequences were obtained from naive CD8+ T cells from PBMCs. The origin of the receptors is a man between 18 and 35 years old in good health. Some clones in this sample may be carry-over from other donors' samples.

This chain links TRBV7-9 with TRBJ2-2; D not resolved. Trimming removed 2 bases from V and 5 bases from J, with 6 bases in between. The germline V gene encodes CDR1 SEHNR and CDR2 FQNEAQ (reference sequence). There are 13 residues in the CDR3. CDR3 coding DNA: TGTGCCAGCAGCTTATTCGATACCGGGGAGCTGTTTTTT. This translates into CASSLFDTGELFF.

The chain couples TRBV2 to TRBJ2-7; 7 bases are a match to TRBD2. This CDR3 is built from 15 residues. The V and J ends lost 8 bases and 2 bases, in that order; junction bases with no gene match: 12. Looked up from germline, CDR1 is SNHLY and CDR2 is FYNNEI. In DNA, the CDR3 is TGTGCCAGCTCCCCAGAACGACGGGGGGCCTACGAGCAGTACTTC. Protein: CASSPERRGAYEQYF.

This CDR3 reads CASSTLFIDTQNHGSYEQYF. Written as DNA, the CDR3 is TGTGCCAGCAGTACCCTGTTTATAGACACTCAAAATCACGGGTCCTACGAGCAGTACTTC. This chain connects TRBV28 to TRBJ2-7; no clear D. Deletions cut 5 bases from V and 1 base from J, with 30 bases between. The CDR3 is made up of 20 amino acids. Germline V gene sequence: CDR1 MDHEN, CDR2 SYDVKM.

The chain's CDR3 is CASSQMTKSSAYEQYF. CDR3 DNA sequence: TGTGCCAGCAGCCAGATGACAAAATCTTCCGCCTACGAGCAGTACTTC. The V and J genes are TRBV7-9 and TRBJ2-7, with D unresolved. This CDR3 has 16 residues. Germline V gives CDR1 SEHNR, CDR2 FQNEAQ (reference sequence). V shed 5 bases and J shed 2 bases, with 19 bases lying between them.

The chain joins TRBV21-1 to TRBJ1-2. TRBV21-1 is a recognized pseudogene. This CDR3 region has 13 residues. The CDR3 DNA is TGTGCCACACGGGCGACTGGGGACTATGGCTACACCTTC. Its protein is CATRATGDYGYTF.

The chain couples TRBV6-1 to TRBJ1-4, with 10 bases lining up with TRBD1. CDR3 size: 18 residues. The trim removed 4 bases at V and 0 bases at J, leaving 8 bases unmatched. In germline, CDR1 is MNHNS, CDR2 SASEGT. In DNA form, the CDR3 reads TGTGCCAGCAGTGTCCGGGACAGGGGCGATGCAACTAATGAAAAACTGTTTTTT. Translation: CASSVRDRGDATNEKLFF.

The rearrangement uses TRBV7-8 and TRBJ2-7; TRBD2 agrees at 12 bases. The CDR3 sequence is 17 residues long. After removal of 1 base from V and 7 bases from J, the junction contained 11 bases not matched to a gene. The germline gives CDR1 SGHVS, CDR2 FQNEAQ. DNA of the CDR3: TGTGCCAGCAGCTTAGGGTACCCTAGCGGGAGGGCCGATGAGCAGTACTTC. Its protein is CASSLGYPSGRADEQYF.

The V call is TRBV6-4, the J call TRBJ2-1; no definite D call. This CDR3 has 14 residues. Germline V gene sequence: CDR1 MRHNA, CDR2 SNTAGT. V was pared by 3 bases and J by 4 bases, with 10 bases between. The CDR3 loop reads CASSERVPYNEQFF. In DNA form, the CDR3 reads TGTGCCAGCAGTGAACGCGTGCCTTACAATGAGCAGTTCTTC.

The chain recombines TRBV5-6 with TRBJ2-7, with 7 nucleotides matching TRBD2. Germline V gene sequence: CDR1 SGHDT, CDR2 YYEEEE. CDR3 length equals 15 residues. Losses at the gene ends were 2 bases for V and 5 bases for J; bases not matched to a gene: 10. The CDR3 DNA reads TGTGCCAGCAGCTTTTCCGGACTAGGACGGCACGAGCAGTACTTC. Its translation: CASSFSGLGRHEQYF.

CDR3 in DNA: TGTGCCAGCAGCCTTGGGGGGGGCCAAGAGACCCAGTACTTC. Amino acid sequence: CASSLGGGQETQYF. The chain couples TRBV4-2 to TRBJ2-5, with TRBD2 identical over 7 bases. CDR3 length equals 14 residues. V shed 4 bases, J shed 1 base, and the junction held 3 bases outside the gene matches. From germline, CDR1 is LGHNA and CDR2 YNFKEQ.

The table lists this clone with a count of one. V is TRBV4-3 and J is TRBJ1-1; no clear D gene. The CDR3 runs to 16 residues. V dropped 0 bases and J dropped 9 bases, with 20 bases sitting between them. The germline gives CDR1 LGHNA, CDR2 YSLEER. CDR3 protein: CASSQDRSAYNAKAFF. For the CDR3, the DNA is TGCGCCAGCAGCCAAGATCGATCAGCTTATAACGCGAAAGCTTTCTTT.

The rearrangement joins TRBV11-2 to TRBJ2-1, with 9 bases that match TRBD2. The V gene's germline CDR1 is SGHAT and CDR2 FQNNGV. CDR3 length equals 13 residues. The J segment lost 8 bases and the V segment lost 4 bases, leaving 3 bases of the junction unmatched. In DNA form, the CDR3 reads TGTGCCAGCAGCTCGGGACTAGCTTATGAGCAGTTCTTC. This encodes CASSSGLAYEQFF.

The V gene is TRBV28, the J gene TRBJ2-3; perhaps TRBD2 as D (6 bases). Trimming pared 6 bases from V and 0 bases from J, leaving 16 bases between. Per the germline V gene, CDR1 is MDHEN and CDR2 is SYDVKM. The CDR3 covers 16 residues. CDR3 bases: TGTGCCAGCAGGCCGGGAGACCTTTCTAGCACAGATACGCAGTATTTT. Translating it yields CASRPGDLSSTDTQYF. The full variable domain, rest sourced from reference TRBV28 and TRBJ2-3, is DVKVTQSSRYLVKRTGEKVFLECVQDMDHENMFWYRQDPGLGLRLIYFSYDVKMKEKGDIPEGYSVSREKKERFSLILESASTNQTSMYLCASRPGDLSSTDTQYFGPGTRLTVL.

The genes are TRBV6-5 and TRBJ2-1, with no clear D. The germline CDR1 and CDR2 sequences are MNHEY and SVGAGI. Trimming shortened V by 0 bases and J by 7 bases, and 7 bases separated the two germline ends. The CDR3 consists of 13 residues. The CDR3 nucleotides are TGTGCCAGCAGTTACTCGGTTAAGAATGAGCAGTTCTTC. It specifies CASSYSVKNEQFF.

This rearrangement joins TRBV11-2 to TRBJ2-7; TRBD2 matches 7 bases. Trimming took 3 bases from V and 3 from J; bases not matched to a gene: 5. This CDR3 comprises 14 residues. Germline V gene sequence: CDR1 SGHAT, CDR2 FQNNGV. The CDR3 here is CASSLGGDFYEQYF. CDR3 in DNA: TGTGCCAGCAGCTTGGGAGGGGATTTCTACGAGCAGTACTTC.

The chain combines TRBV7-9 with TRBJ2-7; possible D gene TRBD2, 5 bases. This CDR3 has 13 amino acids. Trimming pared 6 bases from V and 5 bases from J, leaving 14 bases between. Germline CDR1 and CDR2: SEHNR and FQNEAQ (reference sequence). CDR3 sequence: CASRLPTRDEQYF. As DNA, the CDR3 is TGTGCCAGCAGGTTACCCACTAGGGACGAGCAGTACTTC.

The rearrangement uses TRBV5-4 and TRBJ2-7, with 11 bases identical to TRBD1. CDR3 size: 15 residues. Germline values: CDR1 SGHNT, CDR2 YYREEE (reference sequence). J was trimmed by 5 bases and V by 5 bases; bases with no gene match: 9. The CDR3 sequence: CASSLPGQGVDEQYF. The CDR3 DNA is TGTGCCAGCAGTCTACCGGGACAGGGGGTGGACGAGCAGTACTTC.

V usage is TRBV30 and J usage is TRBJ2-5; TRBD1 aligns across 7 bases. The tail of the sequence fits TRBJ2-7 better, so the J call may be wrong. The CDR3 consists of 13 residues. Germline values: CDR1 GTSNPN, CDR2 SVGIG (reference sequence). In DNA, the CDR3 is TGTGCCTGGAGTTTACAGGGGAACTACGAGCAGTACTTC. This encodes CAWSLQGNYEQYF.

The chain is built from TRBV6-6 and TRBJ2-4; D possibly corresponds to TRBD2 (5 bases). This CDR3 is built from 16 residues. The ends were cut back, 0 bases at V and 6 bases at J, with 15 bases in the middle. Germline-derived CDR1 and CDR2 are MNHNY and SVGAGI (reference sequence). This CDR3 is CASSYSMDSRPNIQYF. The DNA of the CDR3 is TGTGCCAGCAGTTACTCGATGGACTCCCGACCAAACATTCAGTACTTC.

The CDR3 loop is CASSLEAGRESSYEQYF. DNA for the CDR3: TGTGCCAGCAGCTTAGAGGCAGGAAGAGAGAGCTCCTACGAGCAGTACTTC. The chain employs TRBV11-2 and TRBJ2-7; D remains unclear. The CDR3 is 17 amino acids. CDR1 SGHAT and CDR2 FQNNGV come from the germline V gene. Trimming left V 0 bases short and J 0 bases short, with 15 bases between.

This rearrangement joins TRBV15 to TRBJ1-2; 8 positions match TRBD1. The CDR3 consists of 14 residues. J was trimmed by 6 bases and V by 2 bases; bases with no gene match: 5. In germline, CDR1 is LNHNV, CDR2 YYDKDF (reference sequence). For the CDR3, the DNA is TGTGCCACCAGCAGACAGGGGGCCACGGATGGCTACACCTTC. This codes for CATSRQGATDGYTF.

V and J are TRBV2 and TRBJ2-3; the match to TRBD1 covers 8 bases. This CDR3 is 15 amino acids long. Germline CDR1 is SNHLY and CDR2 is FYNNEI. The V gene end was trimmed by 4 bases and the J gene end by 0 bases; junction bases not matched to a gene: 3. CDR3 in DNA: TGTGCCAGCAGTGGGACAGGGATCAGCACAGATACGCAGTATTTT. It specifies CASSGTGISTDTQYF. Full variable domain (missing parts from reference TRBV2 and TRBJ2-3): EPEVTQTPSHQVTQMGQEVILRCVPISNHLYFYWYRQILGQKVEFLVSFYNNEISEKSEIFDDQFSVERPDGSNFTLKIRSTKLEDSAMYFCASSGTGISTDTQYFGPGTRLTVL.

This sequence joins TRBV4-1 and TRBJ2-5, with 11 positions matching TRBD2. The germline gives CDR1 MGHRA, CDR2 YSYEKL. V dropped 3 bases and J dropped 1; count of bases not matched to a gene: 1. The CDR3 is 15 amino acids. CDR3 protein: CASSQGLAVQETQYF. The CDR3 DNA sequence: TGCGCCAGCAGCCAGGGACTAGCGGTCCAAGAGACCCAGTACTTC.

The V gene is TRBV30, the J gene TRBJ2-1; D gene ambiguous. The germline CDR1 and CDR2 sequences are GTSNPN and SVGIG (reference sequence). CDR3 size: 13 residues. The CDR3 is CGWAADAYNEQFF. The CDR3, as DNA: TGTGGTTGGGCCGCGGATGCCTACAATGAGCAGTTCTTC.

The chain couples TRBV7-3 to TRBJ2-3; D is perhaps TRBD2 (6 bases). The germline gives CDR1 SGHTA, CDR2 FQGTGA. V lost 2 bases and J 14 bases, leaving 17 bases between the germline ends. CDR3 size: 13 residues. The CDR3, as DNA: TGTGCCAGCAGCTTAGGCGGGCGGGACGAGGTGTATTTT. It codes for CASSLGGRDEVYF.

V gene TRBV28 combines with J gene TRBJ2-7; D possibly corresponds to TRBD1 (6 bases). The CDR3 is 11 amino acids. Per the germline V gene, CDR1 is MDHEN and CDR2 is SYDVKM. V was clipped by 7 bases and J by 4 bases, with 8 bases between them. The CDR3 here is CASMDSYEQYF. Written as DNA, the CDR3 is TGTGCCAGCATGGACAGTTACGAGCAGTACTTC.